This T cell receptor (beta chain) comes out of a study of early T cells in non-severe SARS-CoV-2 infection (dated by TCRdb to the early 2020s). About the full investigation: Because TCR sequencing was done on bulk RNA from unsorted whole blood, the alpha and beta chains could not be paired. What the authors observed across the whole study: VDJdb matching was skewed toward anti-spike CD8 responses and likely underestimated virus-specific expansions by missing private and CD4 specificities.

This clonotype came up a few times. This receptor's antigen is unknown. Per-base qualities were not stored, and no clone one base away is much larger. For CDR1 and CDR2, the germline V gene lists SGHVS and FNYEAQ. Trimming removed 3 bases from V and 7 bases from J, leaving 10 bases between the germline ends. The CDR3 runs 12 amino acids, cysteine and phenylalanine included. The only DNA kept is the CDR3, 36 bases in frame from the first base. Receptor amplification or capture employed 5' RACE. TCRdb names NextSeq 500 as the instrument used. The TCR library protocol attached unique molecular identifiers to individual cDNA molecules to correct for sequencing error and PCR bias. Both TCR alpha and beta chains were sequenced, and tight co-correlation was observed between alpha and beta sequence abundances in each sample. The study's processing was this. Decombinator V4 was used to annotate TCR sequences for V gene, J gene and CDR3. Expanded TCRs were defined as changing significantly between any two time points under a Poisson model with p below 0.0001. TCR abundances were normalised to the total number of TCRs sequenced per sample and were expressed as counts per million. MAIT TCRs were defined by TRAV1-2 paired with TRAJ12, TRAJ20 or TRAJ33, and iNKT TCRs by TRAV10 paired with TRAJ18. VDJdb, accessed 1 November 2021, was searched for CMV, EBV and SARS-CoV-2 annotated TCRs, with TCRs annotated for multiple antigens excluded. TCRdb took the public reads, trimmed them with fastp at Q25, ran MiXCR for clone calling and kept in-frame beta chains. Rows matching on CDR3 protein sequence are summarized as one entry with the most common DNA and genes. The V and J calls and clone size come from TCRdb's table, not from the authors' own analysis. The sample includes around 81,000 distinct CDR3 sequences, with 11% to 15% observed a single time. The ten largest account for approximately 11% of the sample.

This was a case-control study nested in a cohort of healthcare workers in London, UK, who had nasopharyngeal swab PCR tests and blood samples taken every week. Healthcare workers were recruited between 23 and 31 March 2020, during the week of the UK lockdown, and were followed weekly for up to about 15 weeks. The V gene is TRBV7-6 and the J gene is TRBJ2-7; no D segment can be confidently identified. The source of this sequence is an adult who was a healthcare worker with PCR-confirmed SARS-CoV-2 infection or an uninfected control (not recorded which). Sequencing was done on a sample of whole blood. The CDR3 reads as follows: CASSLSPLEQYF. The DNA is TGTGCCAGCAGCTTGTCCCCACTAGAGCAGTACTTC.